The 21 T cell receptor beta chains below were found in one sample sequenced in a study of shared clonotypes between healthy human individuals. The method was immunoSEQ multiplex PCR; TCRdb's version includes in-frame clones alone and lacks a portion of them. The data contain around 1,100,000 clones, approximately 80% of them singletons. Sequenced material: memory CD4+ T cells from PBMCs. Subset indicated: CD45RA-negative fraction. These receptors were obtained from a man in his late teens or twenties in good health. Some clones in this sample may be carry-over from other donors' samples.

This clone showed up just once. The chain is built from TRBV27 and TRBJ2-1; 11 bases match TRBD2. The V gene's germline CDR1 is MNHEY and CDR2 SMNVEV (reference sequence). The V segment lost 5 bases and the J segment 7 bases; nucleotides outside the gene matches: 13. The CDR3 covers 17 residues. CDR3 region: CASSPAYGTSGSNEQFF. CDR3 in DNA: TGTGCCAGCAGTCCTGCTTACGGGACTAGCGGATCTAATGAGCAGTTCTTC.

The chain couples TRBV7-9 to TRBJ1-2; D gene uncertain. The CDR3 loop spans 12 amino acids. V lost 2 bases, J lost 8 bases, and 9 bases lay in between. Germline V gives CDR1 SEHNR, CDR2 FQNEAQ (reference sequence). Written as DNA, the CDR3 is TGTGCCAGCAGCTTATCTGACCGCGGCTACACCTTC. Encoded protein: CASSLSDRGYTF.

CDR3 amino acids: CASSAGLAGYEQYF. The CDR3 DNA reads TGTGCCAGCAGTGCTGGACTAGCGGGCTACGAGCAGTACTTC. The V gene is TRBV2, the J gene TRBJ2-7; 11 bases line up with TRBD2. Unmatched junction bases numbered 2, after V lost 4 bases and J lost 3 bases. Germline CDR1 reads SNHLY; CDR2 reads FYNNEI. The CDR3 sequence is 14 residues long.

Turning to this clone: One junction end does not reproduce the germline sequence, and a read error may be involved. The gene calls are TRBV28 and TRBJ1-1; weak D call: TRBD1 (5 bases). Germline assignment: CDR1 MDHEN and CDR2 SYDVKM. CDR3 size: 11 residues. CDR3: CAAWGHAEAFF. As DNA, the CDR3 is TGCGCTGCGTGGGGCCACGCTGAAGCTTTCTTT.

The CDR3 sequence: CASSRGTSPFYEQYF. DNA of the CDR3: TGCGCCAGCAGCCGAGGAACTTCCCCCTTCTACGAGCAGTACTTC. V and J are TRBV4-3 and TRBJ2-7, with D unclear. CDR1 and CDR2 from the germline V gene are LGHNA and YSLEER. This CDR3 has 15 residues. V lost 4 bases and J 3 bases, leaving 16 bases between the germline ends.

On this clone: At the DNA level, this CDR3 is encoded by other sequences in the same sample as well. The chain employs TRBV5-4 and TRBJ2-3, with D perhaps matching TRBD2 (5 bases). Germline loops: CDR1 SGHNT, CDR2 YYREEE (reference sequence). V dropped 0 bases and J dropped 2 bases, with 13 bases sitting between them. The CDR3 totals 16 residues. CDR3 amino acids: CASSLVTNPDTDTQYF. In DNA, the CDR3 is TGTGCCAGCAGCTTGGTGACTAACCCTGACACAGATACGCAGTATTTT.

A single count supports this clone. The chain uses TRBV5-5 and TRBJ2-7; 10 nucleotides line up with TRBD1. The ends lost 4 bases at V and 0 bases at J; junction bases unmatched: 4. The CDR3 loop spans 15 amino acids. Germline CDR1 and CDR2: SGHKS and YYEKEE (reference sequence). In nucleotides, the CDR3 is TGTGCCAGCAGCCCGGGACAGGGGCTCTCCTACGAGCAGTACTTC. Translated: CASSPGQGLSYEQYF.

The chain has TRBV29-1 and TRBJ2-5; TRBD2 matches at 8 bases. Germline V lookup: CDR1 SQVTM, CDR2 ANQGSEA. The CDR3 is 12 amino acids. J was trimmed by 5 bases and V by 6 bases; bases with no gene match: 5. The CDR3 DNA reads TGCAGCGTGGGGACTAGTCGGGAGACCCAGTACTTC. It is translated as CSVGTSRETQYF.

This rearrangement joins TRBV7-6 to TRBJ2-7, with a tentative D call TRBD2 (7 bases). V was cut by 3 bases and J by 1 base, with 10 bases left in between. CDR1 and CDR2 from the germline V gene are SGHVS and FNYEAQ. The CDR3 consists of 14 residues. For the CDR3, the DNA is TGTGCCAGCAGCTTGGGAGGGGGTTCCTACGAGCAGTACTTC. It translates to CASSLGGGSYEQYF. Full variable domain (outside the CDR3, taken from reference TRBV7-6 and TRBJ2-7): GAGVSQSPRYKVTKRGQDVALRCDPISGHVSLYWYRQALGQGPEFLTYFNYEAQQDKSGLPNDRFSAERPEGSISTLTIQRTEQRDSAMYRCASSLGGGSYEQYFGPGTRLTVT.

This clone was recorded once. A read error may produce the germline difference seen at one junction end. This sequence joins TRBV20-1 and TRBJ2-7, with D possibly being TRBD2 (5 bases). The length of the CDR3 is 11 residues. Germline CDR1 reads DFQATT; CDR2 reads SNEGSKA (reference sequence). The CDR3 DNA reads as TGCAGTGCTAGAGATAGTAGCGAAGCCCCATTC. Protein: CSARDSSEAPF.

The sample holds a few counts of this clone. V usage is TRBV20-1 and J usage is TRBJ1-2; no definite D call. The CDR3 has 11 amino acids. Looked up from germline, CDR1 is DFQATT and CDR2 is SNEGSKA (reference sequence). V lost 4 bases, J lost 5 bases, and 8 bases lay in between. The CDR3 sequence is CSAIKEYGYTF. Here the CDR3 DNA reads TGCAGTGCTATCAAGGAGTATGGCTACACCTTC.

The rearrangement uses TRBV5-1 and TRBJ2-1; the match to TRBD1 covers 9 bases. J was trimmed by 8 bases and V by 4 bases; bases with no gene match: 10. The CDR3 is made up of 15 amino acids. In germline, CDR1 is SGHRS, CDR2 YFSETQ. The CDR3 nucleotides read TGCGCCAGCAGCGCCGGGACAGGGTCAGTCGATGAGCAGTTCTTC. The encoded protein is CASSAGTGSVDEQFF.

Written as DNA, the CDR3 is TGTGCCAGCAGCTCCGGACTTGAGTATAGCTCCTACAATGAGCAGTTCTTC. Its protein product is CASSSGLEYSSYNEQFF. V gene TRBV7-9 combines with J gene TRBJ2-1; possibly TRBD2 for D (5 bases). This CDR3 is 17 amino acids long. V was shortened by 4 bases and J by 0 bases, with 16 bases between the two germline ends. The germline gives CDR1 SEHNR, CDR2 FQNEAQ (reference sequence).

As to this clone: The sample holds other DNA sequences that translate to the same CDR3. The chain is built from TRBV28 and TRBJ2-7; a possible D gene is TRBD2 (6 bases). Between the trimmed V and J ends, which lost 3 bases and 4 bases, there was a span of 10 bases. Per germline, CDR1 MDHEN and CDR2 SYDVKM. The CDR3 consists of 13 residues. In DNA, the CDR3 is TGTGCCAGCAGTTTGGCAGGGAGGTACGAGCAGTACTTC. This translates into CASSLAGRYEQYF.

This chain connects TRBV11-2 to TRBJ2-1, with 13 bases aligning to TRBD2. Germline V gives CDR1 SGHAT, CDR2 FQNNGV. CDR3 length: 17 residues. Trimming took 2 bases from V and 2 from J; bases not matched to a gene: 3. The DNA of the CDR3 is TGTGCCAGCAGCTTAAGACTAGCGGGAGGAACCTACAATGAGCAGTTCTTC. Translated: CASSLRLAGGTYNEQFF.

J is TRBJ1-2 and V is TRBV7-9; 7 bases map to TRBD1. From germline, CDR1 is SEHNR and CDR2 FQNEAQ (reference sequence). This CDR3 has 14 residues. V lost 1 base and J lost 4; bases outside the gene matches: 3. The CDR3 protein is CASSLGGQSYGYTF. CDR3 in DNA: TGTGCCAGCAGCTTAGGGGGACAGTCCTATGGCTACACCTTC.

The CDR3 spells CASSTRVSGNTIYF. CDR3 nucleotides: TGCGCCAGCAGTACCAGGGTGTCTGGAAACACCATATATTTT. V is TRBV4-1 and J is TRBJ1-3; possible D gene TRBD1, 5 bases. The CDR3 contains 14 residues. Trimming shortened V by 6 bases and J by 1 base, and 10 bases separated the two germline ends. Germline CDR1 is MGHRA and CDR2 is YSYEKL.

As regards this clone: The junction does not match germline at one end; this may be a read error. The chain recombines TRBV2 with TRBJ2-7; 13 bases fit TRBD2. The V gene's germline CDR1 is SNHLY and CDR2 FYNNEI. This CDR3 contains 15 residues. DNA for the CDR3: TGTGCCAGCAGGGAAGGACTAGCGGGGGCCTACGAGCAGTACTTC. It specifies CASREGLAGAYEQYF.

This chain's CDR3 is CASSWRLGLQETQYF. The DNA for the CDR3 is TGTGCCAGCAGCTGGCGACTGGGACTCCAAGAGACCCAGTACTTC. V usage is TRBV9 and J usage is TRBJ2-5, with D possibly being TRBD2 (6 bases). Germline loops: CDR1 SGDLS, CDR2 YYNGEE. The CDR3 consists of 15 residues. The germline V and J ends were trimmed by 4 bases and 1 base, with 14 bases remaining between them.

The chain recombines TRBV30 with TRBJ1-1, with 10 bases lining up with TRBD1. The CDR3 is 13 amino acids. Germline loops: CDR1 GTSNPN, CDR2 SVGIG (reference sequence). With 4 bases clipped from V and 4 bases from J, the junction kept 3 bases outside the gene matches. The CDR3 nucleotides are TGTGCCTGGAATTGGGACAGGGGCACTGAAGCTTTCTTT. This sequence encodes CAWNWDRGTEAFF.

The CDR3 is CASRSTGGTGELFF. CDR3 in DNA: TGTGCCAGCAGATCGACAGGGGGTACCGGGGAGCTGTTTTTT. This rearrangement joins TRBV6-6 to TRBJ2-2; TRBD1 matches 9 bases. This CDR3 spans 14 amino acids. Germline CDR1 is MNHNY and CDR2 is SVGAGI (reference sequence). J lost 5 bases, V lost 6 bases, and 4 bases had no gene match.